The 29 T cell receptor beta chains presented below share a single source sample, sequenced in a study of blood T cell repertoires in COVID-19. The method was immunoSEQ multiplex PCR; TCRdb's version includes in-frame clones alone and lacks a portion of them. The repertoire holds over 250,000 clones, with 90% as singletons. Sequencing was carried out using PBMCs or T cells enriched from blood (not recorded which). These receptors were obtained from a man aged 55 to 70 who had recovered from COVID-19.

The chain links TRBV30 to TRBJ2-7; a possible D gene is TRBD2 (6 bases). V was trimmed by 3 bases and J by 0 bases, leaving 18 bases between them. The germline V gene has CDR1 GTSNPN and CDR2 SVGIG (reference sequence). The CDR3 has 16 residues. CDR3 sequence: CAWRKQGLSLSYEQYF. The CDR3 DNA reads as TGTGCCTGGAGAAAGCAGGGACTCTCCCTCTCCTACGAGCAGTACTTC.

The chain uses TRBV9 and TRBJ2-7, with 12 bases identical to TRBD2. The CDR3 sequence is 18 residues long. J was trimmed by 0 bases and V by 4 bases; bases with no gene match: 11. Germline-derived CDR1 and CDR2 are SGDLS and YYNGEE. CDR3 residues: CASSLGLAGISSSYEQYF. The CDR3 DNA follows: TGTGCCAGCAGCCTGGGACTAGCGGGTATTAGTAGCTCCTACGAGCAGTACTTC.

V and J are TRBV6-5 and TRBJ2-3; 13 bases match TRBD2. Germline assignment: CDR1 MNHEY and CDR2 SVGAGI. The CDR3 totals 15 residues. V was pared by 8 bases and J by 6 bases, with 8 bases of the junction left unmatched. The CDR3 loop is CASCKLAGGQDTQYF. For the CDR3, the DNA is TGTGCCAGCTGTAAACTAGCGGGGGGGCAGGATACGCAGTATTTT.

The V gene is TRBV7-9, the J gene TRBJ1-5; D not certain. Germline V gives CDR1 SEHNR, CDR2 FQNEAQ (reference sequence). The CDR3 length is 14 residues. Trimming took off 1 base at V and 0 bases at J, with 4 bases between the two ends. This chain's CDR3 is CASSLEYSNQPQHF. Here the CDR3 DNA reads TGTGCCAGCAGCTTAGAATATAGCAATCAGCCCCAGCATTTT.

With respect to this clone: One end of the junction does not line up with germline, which may come from a read error. The rearrangement uses TRBV7-7 and TRBJ2-2, with D perhaps matching TRBD1 (6 bases). Germline V gives CDR1 SSHAT, CDR2 FNYEAQ (reference sequence). CDR3 length: 18 amino acids. CDR3 amino acids: CASSLTRGTLGNTGELFF. The CDR3 bases are TGTGCTAGCAGCTTAACGAGGGGGACCCTCGGGAACACCGGGGAGCTGTTTTTT.

The chain has TRBV11-2 and TRBJ1-1, with D tentatively TRBD1 (5 bases). The CDR3 totals 11 residues. V was cut by 7 bases and J by 11 bases, with 14 bases left in between. Germline CDR1 and CDR2: SGHAT and FQNNGV. CDR3 DNA: TGTGCCAGCACCCGGGGGAGTTGGGCTTTCTTT. Translated: CASTRGSWAFF.

This chain uses TRBV19 with TRBJ1-2; D might be TRBD1 (6 bases). The CDR3 sequence is 14 residues long. Germline loops: CDR1 LNHDA, CDR2 SQIVND (reference sequence). V lost 3 bases and J 8 bases, leaving 16 bases between the germline ends. Here the CDR3 reads CASSMWQGLVGYTF. Written as DNA, the CDR3 is TGTGCCAGTAGTATGTGGCAGGGGCTTGTCGGCTACACCTTC.

This chain connects TRBV27 to TRBJ1-2, with 9 nucleotides matching TRBD1. The CDR3 consists of 15 residues. Unmatched junction bases numbered 13, after V lost 8 bases and J lost 6 bases. Germline lookup yields CDR1 MNHEY and CDR2 SMNVEV (reference sequence). In DNA form, the CDR3 reads TGTGCCAGCGGGGCACAGGGGGCGCGATCCCATGGCTACACCTTC. Amino acid sequence: CASGAQGARSHGYTF.

The rearrangement uses TRBV28 and TRBJ2-7, with 13 bases identical to TRBD2. CDR3 length equals 16 residues. The V and J ends lost 6 bases and 7 bases, in that order; junction bases with no gene match: 12. Germline V gives CDR1 MDHEN, CDR2 SYDVKM. CDR3 sequence: CASSPPQTSGRREQYF. The CDR3 DNA reads TGTGCCAGCAGCCCGCCGCAGACTAGCGGGAGGAGGGAGCAGTACTTC.

By share of the sample, this clone is medium-sized. This chain connects TRBV7-2 to TRBJ1-1; 7 positions agree with TRBD1. Germline V gene sequence: CDR1 SGHTA, CDR2 FQGNSA. The CDR3 totals 15 residues. Trimming took 5 bases from V and 8 from J; bases not matched to a gene: 14. This CDR3 is CASSPRGIQGTEAFF. In DNA, the CDR3 is TGTGCCAGCAGCCCCAGGGGGATACAGGGAACGGAAGCTTTCTTT.

The chain recombines TRBV19 with TRBJ2-7; 8 bases are shared with TRBD1. This CDR3 is built from 15 residues. Germline trimming cut 1 base from V and 1 base from J; bases unmatched to any gene: 3. CDR1 is LNHDA and CDR2 is SQIVND in the germline V gene (reference sequence). This CDR3 is CASSIGDRPSYEQYF. The CDR3 DNA is TGTGCCAGTAGTATAGGGGACAGGCCGTCCTACGAGCAGTACTTC. The variable domain in full, with the rest retrieved from reference TRBV19 and TRBJ2-7, is DGGITQSPKYLFRKEGQNVTLSCEQNLNHDAMYWYRQDPGQGLRLIYYSQIVNDFQKGDIAEGYSVSREKKESFPLTVTSAQKNPTAFYLCASSIGDRPSYEQYFGPGTRLTVT.

The CDR3 region has the DNA TGCGCCAGCAGCCAATACAGGGGGAGGGGAATCGGCTACACCTTC. It translates to CASSQYRGRGIGYTF. The chain joins TRBV4-1 to TRBJ1-2, with 8 bases aligning to TRBD1. Germline CDR1 reads MGHRA; CDR2 reads YSYEKL. The V segment lost 2 bases and the J segment 8 bases; nucleotides outside the gene matches: 10. This CDR3 has 15 residues.

The chain combines TRBV18 with TRBJ2-6; 7 bases fit TRBD1. This CDR3 has 17 residues. V shed 3 bases and J 0 bases; nucleotides not matched to a gene: 5. The germline V gene encodes CDR1 KGHSH and CDR2 LQKENI. As DNA, the CDR3 is TGTGCCAGCTCACCTCGGGACAGAGTCTCTGGGGCCAACGTCCTGACTTTC. Protein: CASSPRDRVSGANVLTF.

This clone has a single count. This chain links TRBV4-1 with TRBJ2-1, with 13 positions matching TRBD2. Germline CDR1 and CDR2: MGHRA and YSYEKL. V was clipped by 4 bases and J by 3 bases; unmatched bases: 6. This CDR3 has 17 residues. The CDR3 DNA is TGCGCCAGCAGCCGTTCCGGACTAGCGGGAGACTACAATGAGCAGTTCTTC. This translates into CASSRSGLAGDYNEQFF.

This clone appeared once. This rearrangement joins TRBV30 to TRBJ1-2; D is ambiguous. Per germline, CDR1 GTSNPN and CDR2 SVGIG (reference sequence). The CDR3 spans 13 residues. Between the trimmed V and J ends, which lost 0 bases and 4 bases, there was a span of 9 bases. The chain's CDR3 is CAWSVYVSYGYTF. The CDR3 DNA is TGTGCCTGGAGTGTATATGTTTCCTATGGCTACACCTTC.

The chain uses TRBV7-3 and TRBJ1-5; D remains unclear. With 1 base removed from V and 0 bases from J, the gap between germline ends came to 10 bases. The CDR3 consists of 16 residues. CDR1 and CDR2 (germline): SGHTA, FQGTGA. The CDR3 sequence: CASSLKSGFSNQPQHF. The CDR3 DNA is TGTGCCAGCAGCTTAAAATCAGGCTTTAGCAATCAGCCCCAGCATTTT. Supplemented by reference TRBV7-3 and TRBJ1-5, the full variable domain reads GAGVSQTPSNKVTEKGKYVELRCDPISGHTALYWYRQSLGQGPEFLIYFQGTGAADDSGLPNDRFFAVRPEGSVSTLKIQRTERGDSAVYLCASSLKSGFSNQPQHFGDGTRLSIL.

This rearrangement joins TRBV10-3 to TRBJ1-2; D possibly corresponds to TRBD1 (5 bases). The CDR3 length is 11 residues. V shed 10 bases and J shed 3 bases, with 9 bases lying between them. Looked up from germline, CDR1 is ENHRY and CDR2 is SYGVKD. The CDR3 nucleotides are TGTGCCAGCGGGACGGACTATGGCTACACCTTC. It specifies CASGTDYGYTF.

The V gene is TRBV4-1, the J gene TRBJ2-7, with D possibly TRBD1 on 5 matching bases. This CDR3 has 15 amino acids. Germline CDR1 is MGHRA and CDR2 is YSYEKL. Trimming removed 2 bases from V and 2 bases from J, with 13 bases in between. CDR3 residues: CASSQQPGNPYEQYF. In nucleotides, the CDR3 is TGCGCCAGCAGCCAACAGCCAGGGAATCCCTACGAGCAGTACTTC.

This chain joins TRBV5-1 and TRBJ2-1; D gene uncertain. The ends were cut back, 0 bases at V and 0 bases at J, with 10 bases in the middle. This CDR3 is built from 16 residues. Germline CDR1 is SGHRS and CDR2 is YFSETQ. For the CDR3, the DNA is TGCGCCAGCAGCTTGGTTGCGGCGAGCTCCTACAATGAGCAGTTCTTC. It translates to CASSLVAASSYNEQFF.

The rearrangement uses TRBV3-1 (or the pseudogene TRBV3-2) and TRBJ1-2, with D possibly being TRBD1 (5 bases). The CDR3 extends over 12 amino acids. Germline CDR1 LGHDT, CDR2 YNNKEL (reference sequence). V lost 8 bases to trimming and J lost 7 bases, with 14 bases between them. CDR3 sequence reads: CASATGDRGYTF. The DNA of the CDR3 is TGTGCCAGCGCGACGGGGGATCGTGGCTACACCTTC.

This chain joins TRBV2 and TRBJ2-1; TRBD2 matches 10 bases. Germline CDR1 SNHLY, CDR2 FYNNEI. The CDR3 has 15 residues. J gave up 7 bases and V 2 bases, and 5 bases lay outside the gene matches. This CDR3 is CASSERSGGANEQFF. In DNA, the CDR3 is TGTGCCAGCAGTGAAAGGAGCGGGGGGGCAAATGAGCAGTTCTTC.

The V and J genes are TRBV19 and TRBJ2-7, with 10 bases lining up with TRBD2. V was clipped by 6 bases and J by 0 bases; unmatched bases: 2. The germline V gene has CDR1 LNHDA and CDR2 SQIVND (reference sequence). CDR3 length: 14 residues. CDR3 nucleotide sequence: TGTGCCAGTAGGGCTAGCGGGAGCTCCTACGAGCAGTACTTC. This encodes CASRASGSSYEQYF.

J is TRBJ1-1 and V is TRBV10-3; 7 positions agree with TRBD1. Trimming took 6 bases from V and 0 from J; bases not matched to a gene: 4. The CDR3 is made up of 14 amino acids. Germline V lookup: CDR1 ENHRY, CDR2 SYGVKD. This chain's CDR3 is CAISPTGMNTEAFF. In DNA form, the CDR3 reads TGTGCCATCAGCCCGACAGGGATGAACACTGAAGCTTTCTTT.

The chain recombines TRBV7-9 with TRBJ2-5, with D possibly being TRBD1 (6 bases). V was clipped by 5 bases and J by 7 bases, with 23 bases between them. CDR3 size: 16 residues. CDR1 and CDR2 from the germline V gene are SEHNR and FQNEAQ (reference sequence). The CDR3 loop is CASSRLVTGSWGTQYF. CDR3 in DNA: TGTGCCAGCAGCCGCCTGGTGACAGGCTCGTGGGGGACCCAGTACTTC.

J is TRBJ1-3 and V is TRBV11-3; tentatively, D is TRBD1 (5 bases). The V end lost 5 bases, the J end lost 3 bases, and 8 bases lay between the germline ends. This CDR3 has 13 amino acids. Germline CDR1 and CDR2: SGHNT and YENEEA. The CDR3: CASSTGVGNTIYF. Written as DNA, the CDR3 is TGTGCCAGCAGCACGGGGGTTGGAAACACCATATATTTT.

V is TRBV14 and J is TRBJ2-7, with 8 positions matching TRBD2. Germline CDR1 is SGHDN and CDR2 is FVKESK. The CDR3 runs to 15 residues. J gave up 4 bases and V 4 bases, and 9 bases lay outside the gene matches. Written as DNA, the CDR3 is TGTGCCAGCAGCCGCTTCACTAGCGGCCTATACGAGCAGTACTTC. As protein: CASSRFTSGLYEQYF.

J is TRBJ2-1 and V is TRBV6-2 or TRBV6-3; TRBD2 might be the D (5 bases). From germline, CDR1 is MNHEY and CDR2 SVGEGT. V gave up 3 bases and J gave up 3 bases, with 15 bases separating them. CDR3 length: 16 residues. CDR3: CASSYLAPEDYNEQFF. CDR3 nucleotide sequence: TGTGCCAGCAGTTATCTGGCGCCGGAGGACTACAATGAGCAGTTCTTC.

The V and J genes are TRBV6-5 and TRBJ1-4; a weak D match, TRBD1 (6 bases). Trimming stripped 5 bases from V and 10 bases from J, with 14 bases between. Germline V CDR1 and CDR2: MNHEY, SVGAGI. The CDR3 runs to 13 residues. CDR3: CASSIGGVAKLFF. The CDR3 region has the DNA TGTGCCAGCAGTATTGGGGGCGTGGCAAAACTGTTTTTT.

The J gene is TRBJ2-5, the V gene TRBV7-8; D might be TRBD2 (7 bases). The ends were cut back, 4 bases at V and 4 bases at J, with 19 bases in the middle. The CDR3 loop spans 16 amino acids. CDR1 and CDR2 from the germline V gene are SGHVS and FQNEAQ. The CDR3 region is CASSSRFRGAGETQYF. The CDR3 DNA reads as TGTGCCAGCAGCTCCAGGTTTCGGGGGGCTGGAGAGACCCAGTACTTC.